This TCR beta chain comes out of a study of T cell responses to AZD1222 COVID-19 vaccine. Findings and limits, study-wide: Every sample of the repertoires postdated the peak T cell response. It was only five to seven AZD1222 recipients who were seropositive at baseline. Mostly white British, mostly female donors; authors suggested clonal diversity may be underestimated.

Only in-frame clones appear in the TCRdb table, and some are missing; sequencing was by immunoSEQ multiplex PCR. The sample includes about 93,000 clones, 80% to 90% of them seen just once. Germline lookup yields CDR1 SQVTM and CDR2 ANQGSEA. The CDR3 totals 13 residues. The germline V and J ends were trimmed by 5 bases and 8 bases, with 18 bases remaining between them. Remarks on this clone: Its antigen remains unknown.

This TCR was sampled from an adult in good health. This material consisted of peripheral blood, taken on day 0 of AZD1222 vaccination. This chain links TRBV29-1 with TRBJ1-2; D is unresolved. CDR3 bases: TGCAGCGTTTCCGGGAGCCTGGTCGAGGGCTACACCTTC. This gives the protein CSVSGSLVEGYTF.